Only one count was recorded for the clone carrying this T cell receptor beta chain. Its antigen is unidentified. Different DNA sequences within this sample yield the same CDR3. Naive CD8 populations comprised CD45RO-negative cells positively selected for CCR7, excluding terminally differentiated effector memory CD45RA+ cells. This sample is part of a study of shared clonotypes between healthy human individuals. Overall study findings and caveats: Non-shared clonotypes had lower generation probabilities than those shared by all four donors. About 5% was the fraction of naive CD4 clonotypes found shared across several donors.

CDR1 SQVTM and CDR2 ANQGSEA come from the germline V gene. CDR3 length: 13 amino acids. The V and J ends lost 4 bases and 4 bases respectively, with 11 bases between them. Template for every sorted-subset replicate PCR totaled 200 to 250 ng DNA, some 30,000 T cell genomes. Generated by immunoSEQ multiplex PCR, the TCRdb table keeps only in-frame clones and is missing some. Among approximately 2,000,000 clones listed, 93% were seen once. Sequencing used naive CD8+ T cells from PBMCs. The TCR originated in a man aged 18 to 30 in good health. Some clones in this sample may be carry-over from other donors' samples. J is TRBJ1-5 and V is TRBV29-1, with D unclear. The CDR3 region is CSVVAGYNQPQHF. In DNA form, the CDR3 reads TGCAGCGTTGTCGCGGGCTATAATCAGCCCCAGCATTTT.